A single sample is the source of the 27 T cell receptor beta chains below, sequenced in a study of identical twins. TCRdb itself ran the 5' RACE reads through MiXCR, one entry per CDR3 protein. Among 1.5 million to 2 million distinct CDR3 sequences listed, under 35% were seen once. Sample: cord blood. These receptor sequences come from a newborn girl in good health.

Of note for this clonotype: A junction end diverges from the germline sequence, so it may reflect a read error. V gene TRBV2 combines with J gene TRBJ2-3, with 7 bases identical to TRBD2. Germline values: CDR1 SNHLY, CDR2 FYNNEI. There are 14 residues in the CDR3. Here the CDR3 DNA reads TGTGCCAGCAGGTTGCGGACTAGTCCAGATACGCGGTATTTT. Amino acids: CASRLRTSPDTRYF.

The chain couples TRBV20-1 to TRBJ2-7; 9 bases agree with TRBD1. The CDR3 runs to 13 residues. The germline CDR1 and CDR2 sequences are DFQATT and SNEGSKA (reference sequence). J gave up 4 bases and V 4 bases, and 5 bases lay outside the gene matches. The CDR3 spells CSATRDRVYEQYF. CDR3 nucleotides: TGCAGTGCTACCCGGGACAGGGTATACGAGCAGTACTTC.

CDR3: CASSYGPDYGYTF. The CDR3 bases are TGTGCCAGCAGTTACGGGCCTGACTATGGCTACACCTTC. V and J are TRBV6-5 and TRBJ1-2; D is unclear. The CDR3 totals 13 residues. V shed 2 bases and J shed 3 bases, with 7 bases lying between them. CDR1 and CDR2 from the germline V gene are MNHEY and SVGAGI.

A remark on this clonotype: This may come from a read error, since a much larger clone is one base off. J is TRBJ1-2 and V is TRBV29-1; no definite D call. Germline CDR1 is SQVTM and CDR2 is ANQGSEA. This CDR3 has 12 amino acids. V lost 5 bases to trimming and J lost 4 bases, with 11 bases between them. For the CDR3, the DNA is TGCAGCGTTAATTCCCACTCCTATGGCTACACCTTC. The encoded protein is CSVNSHSYGYTF.

The J gene is TRBJ1-1, the V gene TRBV7-2; TRBD1 matches at 7 bases. Unmatched junction bases numbered 15, after V lost 2 bases and J lost 3 bases. Germline lookup yields CDR1 SGHTA and CDR2 FQGNSA. The CDR3 length is 18 residues. The CDR3 here is CASSLKSNEQGPDTEAFF. CDR3 sequence (DNA): TGTGCCAGCAGCTTAAAATCGAATGAACAGGGGCCGGACACTGAAGCTTTCTTT.

This clonotype was seen ten or more times. The junction departs from germline at one end; a sequencing error may be responsible. The chain uses TRBV11-2 and TRBJ2-7; 10 bases agree with TRBD2. The CDR3 spans 15 residues. Germline loops: CDR1 SGHAT, CDR2 FQNNGV. The chain's CDR3 is CASSLEAGGPYEQYF. CDR3 nucleotides: TGTGCCAGCAGTTTAGAAGCGGGGGGGCCCTACGAGCAGTACTTC.

V usage is TRBV3-1 and J usage is TRBJ2-4, with 7 positions matching TRBD2. In germline, CDR1 is LGHDT, CDR2 YNNKEL (reference sequence). With 2 bases clipped from V and 5 bases from J, the junction kept 9 bases outside the gene matches. The CDR3 is 16 amino acids. CDR3 DNA: TGTGCCAGCAGCCAAAGGGTCCTAGCGGCTCAAAACATTCAGTACTTC. Protein: CASSQRVLAAQNIQYF.

This clonotype occurred many times. The chain recombines TRBV28 with TRBJ2-7; TRBD2 matches at 9 bases. J gave up 4 bases and V 2 bases, and 6 bases lay outside the gene matches. CDR1 is MDHEN, CDR2 SYDVKM, per germline. There are 15 residues in the CDR3. The CDR3 spells CASSLLGSGSYEQYF. As DNA, the CDR3 is TGTGCCAGCAGTTTACTGGGTAGCGGGAGTTACGAGCAGTACTTC.

This chain connects TRBV20-1 to TRBJ2-7, with 9 bases aligning to TRBD2. CDR1 is DFQATT, CDR2 SNEGSKA, per germline (reference sequence). J was trimmed by 3 bases and V by 2 bases; bases with no gene match: 5. This CDR3 is 14 amino acids long. Here the CDR3 reads CSARSPSGVYEQYF. In DNA, the CDR3 is TGCAGTGCTAGAAGCCCTAGCGGGGTCTACGAGCAGTACTTC.

V gene TRBV7-2 combines with J gene TRBJ1-1, with TRBD1 as a possible D gene (5 bases). This CDR3 comprises 15 residues. Between the trimmed V and J ends, which lost 5 bases and 0 bases, there was a span of 13 bases. CDR1 is SGHTA, CDR2 FQGNSA, per germline. The CDR3 reads CASSPGHTLNTEAFF. Here the CDR3 DNA reads TGTGCCAGCAGCCCTGGACACACCTTGAACACTGAAGCTTTCTTT.

This clonotype was detected only a few times. The chain is built from TRBV5-1 and TRBJ2-1; TRBD1 might be the D (6 bases). This CDR3 is 15 amino acids long. Germline CDR1 and CDR2: SGHRS and YFSETQ. Trimming stripped 1 base from V and 0 bases from J, with 8 bases between. The CDR3 nucleotides are TGCGCCAGCAGCTTGATGGGGGCCTCCTACAATGAGCAGTTCTTC. This encodes CASSLMGASYNEQFF.

This chain joins TRBV4-1 and TRBJ1-2, with TRBD1 as a possible D gene (5 bases). This CDR3 comprises 15 residues. V lost 2 bases and J lost 5, with 15 bases in between. CDR1 is MGHRA and CDR2 is YSYEKL in the germline V gene. The CDR3 is CASSQPGTDRYGYTF. The CDR3, as DNA: TGCGCCAGCAGCCAACCCGGGACGGATCGTTATGGCTACACCTTC.

The CDR3 sequence: CASTLTSQYNEQFF. The DNA for the CDR3 is TGTGCCAGCACTCTGACTAGCCAATACAATGAGCAGTTCTTC. The chain links TRBV6-1 to TRBJ2-1; 7 nucleotides match TRBD2. V shed 7 bases and J 4 bases; nucleotides not matched to a gene: 7. This CDR3 has 14 residues. CDR1 and CDR2 from the germline V gene are MNHNS and SASEGT.

This clonotype showed up many times. The junction differs from germline at one of its ends, possibly a read error. The V call is TRBV5-1, the J call TRBJ1-1, with 9 bases aligning to TRBD1. The CDR3 extends over 12 amino acids. The germline gives CDR1 SGHRS, CDR2 YFSETQ. CDR3 in amino acids: CASRTGDTEAFF. In nucleotides, the CDR3 is TGTGCCAGCAGGACAGGGGACACTGAAGCTTTCTTT. Variable domain in full (rest from reference TRBV5-1 and TRBJ1-1): KAGVTQTPRYLIKTRGQQVTLSCSPISGHRSVSWYQQTPGQGLQFLFEYFSETQRNKGNFPGRFSGRQFSNSRSEMNVSTLELGDSALYLCASRTGDTEAFFGQGTRLTVV.

This clonotype has only a few counts. One end of the junction varies from germline; a read error may be responsible. J is TRBJ1-2 and V is TRBV15; D is uncertain. CDR3 length equals 15 residues. Germline lookup yields CDR1 LNHNV and CDR2 YYDKDF (reference sequence). In nucleotides, the CDR3 is TGTGCCGCCAGCAGAGATCAGCACAGCACCTATGGCTACACCTTC. This sequence encodes CAASRDQHSTYGYTF.

This clonotype occurred a few times. V and J are TRBV20-1 and TRBJ2-7, with D possibly TRBD2 on 6 matching bases. The CDR3 sequence is 13 residues long. V lost 4 bases, J lost 0 bases, and 10 bases lay in between. CDR1 is DFQATT, CDR2 SNEGSKA, per germline (reference sequence). The CDR3 nucleotides read TGCAGTGCTAAGTGGGAGGCCTCCTACGAGCAGTACTTC. This translates into CSAKWEASYEQYF.

This clonotype was picked up a small number of times. The gene calls are TRBV5-1 and TRBJ2-5, with D possibly TRBD1 on 5 matching bases. The better agreement between TRBJ2-7 and the DNA end casts doubt on the J call. Germline V gene sequence: CDR1 SGHRS, CDR2 YFSETQ. The CDR3 runs to 18 residues. The DNA of the CDR3 is TGCGCCAGCAGCTCGTCTATCCGCCGGACAAGGCTCACCTACGAGCAGTACTTC. This encodes CASSSSIRRTRLTYEQYF.

This clonotype was picked up a small number of times. The chain uses TRBV20-1 and TRBJ2-5; D is uncertain. The DNA end favors TRBJ2-7, so the J call may be wrong. The CDR3 runs 14 residues. Germline lookup yields CDR1 DFQATT and CDR2 SNEGSKA (reference sequence). This chain's CDR3 is CSPAVLGSSYEQYF. The CDR3 DNA follows: TGCAGTCCCGCAGTGCTGGGTTCCTCCTACGAGCAGTACTTC.

Notes on this clonotype: A much bigger clone sits one base away, suggesting this may be a read error. CDR3 in amino acids: CASSETGGLAIETQYF. The CDR3 coding sequence is TGCGCCAGCAGTGAGACTGGGGGACTAGCTATTGAGACCCAGTACTTC. This rearrangement joins TRBV10-2 to TRBJ2-5; 9 nucleotides match TRBD2. CDR1 and CDR2 (germline): WSHSY, SAAADI. The V gene end was trimmed by 2 bases and the J gene end by 5 bases; junction bases not matched to a gene: 9. This CDR3 has 16 amino acids.

V gene TRBV28 combines with J gene TRBJ2-3; D uncertain. CDR3 size: 12 residues. V shed 8 bases and J shed 4 bases, with 10 bases lying between them. Per germline, CDR1 MDHEN and CDR2 SYDVKM. Here the CDR3 DNA reads TGTGCCAGCGGCAGACTTGCAGATACGCAGTATTTT. The encoded protein is CASGRLADTQYF.

The V and J genes are TRBV7-6 and TRBJ2-3; D may be TRBD2 (6 bases). The length of the CDR3 is 14 residues. Germline CDR1 SGHVS, CDR2 FNYEAQ. Trimming cost V 2 bases and J 7 bases, with 13 bases left between them. DNA for the CDR3: TGTGCCAGCAGCTTATCAAATGGGGGGAATACGCAGTATTTT. Protein: CASSLSNGGNTQYF.

The J gene is TRBJ2-3, the V gene TRBV20-1; D is uncertain. CDR3 length equals 12 residues. Per the germline V gene, CDR1 is DFQATT and CDR2 is SNEGSKA (reference sequence). The CDR3 DNA is TGCAGCCCCAGGTGGAGCACAGATACGCAGTATTTT. Translation gives CSPRWSTDTQYF.

This clonotype was recorded a few times. The chain couples TRBV27 to TRBJ2-7; the match to TRBD1 covers 7 bases. Germline V gene data show CDR1 as MNHEY and CDR2 as SMNVEV (reference sequence). The CDR3 runs 17 residues. V dropped 6 bases and J dropped 1; count of bases not matched to a gene: 15. CDR3 nucleotide sequence: TGTGCCAGCAGCCGACTCTGGGCCGGGACAGATTCCTACGAGCAGTACTTC. Its protein product is CASSRLWAGTDSYEQYF.

In this sample, this clonotype turned up a few times. The rearrangement links TRBV3-1 to TRBJ1-2; a weak D match, TRBD1 (6 bases). V was pared by 3 bases and J by 1 base, with 12 bases between. Germline loops: CDR1 LGHDT, CDR2 YNNKEL (reference sequence). The CDR3 consists of 15 residues. The CDR3 loop reads CASSQAGQLNYGYTF. CDR3 nucleotide sequence: TGTGCCAGCAGCCAGGCTGGACAGCTTAACTATGGCTACACCTTC.

The gene calls are TRBV20-1 and TRBJ2-1, with a weak D call TRBD2 (5 bases). Between the trimmed V and J ends, which lost 3 bases and 4 bases, there was a span of 13 bases. Germline CDR1 reads DFQATT; CDR2 reads SNEGSKA (reference sequence). This CDR3 contains 14 residues. In nucleotides, the CDR3 is TGCAGTGCTAGGGAGGCGGACTTATACAATGAGCAGTTCTTC. Amino acid sequence: CSAREADLYNEQFF.

This clonotype appeared a few times. This CDR3 reads CASSQTGRLNTEAFF. The CDR3 DNA follows: TGTGCCAGCAGCCAGACCGGACGGTTGAACACTGAAGCTTTCTTT. The chain joins TRBV4-2 to TRBJ1-1, with unresolved D. The germline V and J ends were trimmed by 3 bases and 0 bases, with 11 bases remaining between them. CDR1 is LGHNA and CDR2 is YNFKEQ in the germline V gene. The length of the CDR3 is 15 residues.

This clonotype was detected a few times. The rearrangement uses TRBV7-2 and TRBJ2-3; 14 bases agree with TRBD2. Germline V gene lookup returns CDR1 SGHTA and CDR2 FQGNSA. Germline trimming cut 9 bases from V and 0 bases from J; bases unmatched to any gene: 2. This CDR3 region has 15 residues. Here the CDR3 DNA reads TGTGCCAGTGGGACTAGCGGGAGTAGCACAGATACGCAGTATTTT. Translating gives CASGTSGSSTDTQYF.